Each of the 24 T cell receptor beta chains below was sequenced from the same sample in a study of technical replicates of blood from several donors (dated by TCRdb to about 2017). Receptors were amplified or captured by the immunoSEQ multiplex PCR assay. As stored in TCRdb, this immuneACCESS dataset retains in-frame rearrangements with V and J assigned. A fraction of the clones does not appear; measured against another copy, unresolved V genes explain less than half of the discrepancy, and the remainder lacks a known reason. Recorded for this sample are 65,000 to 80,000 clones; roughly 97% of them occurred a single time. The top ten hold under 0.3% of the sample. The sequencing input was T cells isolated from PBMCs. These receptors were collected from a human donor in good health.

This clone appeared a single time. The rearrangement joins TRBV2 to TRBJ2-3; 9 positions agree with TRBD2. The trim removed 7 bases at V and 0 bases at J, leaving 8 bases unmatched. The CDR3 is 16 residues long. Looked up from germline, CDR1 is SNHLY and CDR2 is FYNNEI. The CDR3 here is CASKQGLADSTDTQYF. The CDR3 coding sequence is TGTGCCAGCAAACAGGGACTAGCTGATAGCACAGATACGCAGTATTTT.

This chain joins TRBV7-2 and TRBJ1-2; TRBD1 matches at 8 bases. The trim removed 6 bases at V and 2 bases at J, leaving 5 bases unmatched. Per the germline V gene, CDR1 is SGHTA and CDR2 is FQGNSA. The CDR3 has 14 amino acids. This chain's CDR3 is CASRLTGGNYGYTF. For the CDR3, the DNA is TGTGCCAGCAGATTAACAGGGGGGAACTATGGCTACACCTTC.

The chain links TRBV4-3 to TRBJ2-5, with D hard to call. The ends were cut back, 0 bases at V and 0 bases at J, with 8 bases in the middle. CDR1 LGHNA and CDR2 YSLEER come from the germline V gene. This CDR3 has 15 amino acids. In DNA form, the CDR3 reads TGCGCCAGCAGCCAAGATTTGGGCAACCAAGAGACCCAGTACTTC. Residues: CASSQDLGNQETQYF.

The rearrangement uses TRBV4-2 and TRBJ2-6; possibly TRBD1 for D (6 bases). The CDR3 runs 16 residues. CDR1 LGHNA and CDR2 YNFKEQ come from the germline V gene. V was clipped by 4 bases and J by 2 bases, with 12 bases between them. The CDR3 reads CASSPSTGTGANVLTF. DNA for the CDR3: TGTGCCAGCAGCCCTTCTACAGGGACTGGGGCCAACGTCCTGACTTTC.

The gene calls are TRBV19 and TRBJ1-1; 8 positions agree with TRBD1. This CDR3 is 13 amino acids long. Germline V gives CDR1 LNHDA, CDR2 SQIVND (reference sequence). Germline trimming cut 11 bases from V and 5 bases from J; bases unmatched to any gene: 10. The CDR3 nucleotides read TGTGCCGGGCGACAGGGGATCCAGACTGAAGCTTTCTTT. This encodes CAGRQGIQTEAFF.

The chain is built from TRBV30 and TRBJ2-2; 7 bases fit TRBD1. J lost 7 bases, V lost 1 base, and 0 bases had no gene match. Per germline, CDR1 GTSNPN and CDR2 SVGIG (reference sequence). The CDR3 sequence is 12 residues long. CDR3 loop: CAWSAGGGELFF. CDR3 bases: TGTGCCTGGAGTGCAGGGGGCGGGGAGCTGTTTTTT.

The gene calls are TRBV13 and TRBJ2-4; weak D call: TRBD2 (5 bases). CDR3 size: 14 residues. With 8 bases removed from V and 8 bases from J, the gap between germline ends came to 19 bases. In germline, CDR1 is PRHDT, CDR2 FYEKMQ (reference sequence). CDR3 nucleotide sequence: TGTGCCAGCGGTAATCGGGCCCGGGAAGACATTCAGTACTTC. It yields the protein CASGNRAREDIQYF.

The CDR3 protein is CAWSEPYRVRSEKLFF. The CDR3, as DNA: TGTGCCTGGAGTGAACCATACAGGGTCCGGAGTGAAAAACTGTTTTTT. The chain couples TRBV30 to TRBJ1-4; a weak D match, TRBD1 (6 bases). The CDR3 covers 16 residues. Germline loops: CDR1 GTSNPN, CDR2 SVGIG (reference sequence). The V gene lost 1 base and the J gene lost 7 bases, with 19 bases spanning the gap.

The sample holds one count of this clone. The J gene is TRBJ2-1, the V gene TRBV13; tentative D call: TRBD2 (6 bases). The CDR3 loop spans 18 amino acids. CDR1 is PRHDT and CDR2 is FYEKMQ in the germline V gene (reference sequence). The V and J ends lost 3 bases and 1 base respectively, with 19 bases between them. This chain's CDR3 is CASSFRGRTGVSYNEQFF. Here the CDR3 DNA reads TGTGCCAGCAGCTTTCGGGGGAGAACGGGGGTTTCCTACAATGAGCAGTTCTTC.

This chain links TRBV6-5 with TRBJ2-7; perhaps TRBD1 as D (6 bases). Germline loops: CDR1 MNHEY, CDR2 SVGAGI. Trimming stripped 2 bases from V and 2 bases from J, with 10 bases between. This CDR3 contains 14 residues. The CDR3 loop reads CASSYGPGAYEQYF. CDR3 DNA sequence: TGTGCCAGCAGTTACGGGCCAGGGGCCTACGAGCAGTACTTC.

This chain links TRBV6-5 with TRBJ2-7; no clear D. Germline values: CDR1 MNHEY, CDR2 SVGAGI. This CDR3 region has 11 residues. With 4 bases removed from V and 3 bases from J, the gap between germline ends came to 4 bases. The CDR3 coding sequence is TGTGCCAGCAGTTCCCTCTACGAGCAGTACTTC. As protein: CASSSLYEQYF.

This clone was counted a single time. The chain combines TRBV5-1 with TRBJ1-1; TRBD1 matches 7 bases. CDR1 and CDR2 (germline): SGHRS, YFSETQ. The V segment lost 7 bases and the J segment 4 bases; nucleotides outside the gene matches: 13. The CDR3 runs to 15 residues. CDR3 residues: CASSSGGYVGTEAFF. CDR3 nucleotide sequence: TGCGCCAGCTCCTCAGGGGGATACGTGGGCACTGAAGCTTTCTTT.

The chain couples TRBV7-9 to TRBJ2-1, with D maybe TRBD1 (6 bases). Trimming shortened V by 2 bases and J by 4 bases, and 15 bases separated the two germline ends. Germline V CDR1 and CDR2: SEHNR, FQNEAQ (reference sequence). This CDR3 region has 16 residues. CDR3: CASSLKLTGNYNEQFF. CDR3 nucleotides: TGTGCCAGCAGCTTAAAGCTCACAGGGAATTACAATGAGCAGTTCTTC.

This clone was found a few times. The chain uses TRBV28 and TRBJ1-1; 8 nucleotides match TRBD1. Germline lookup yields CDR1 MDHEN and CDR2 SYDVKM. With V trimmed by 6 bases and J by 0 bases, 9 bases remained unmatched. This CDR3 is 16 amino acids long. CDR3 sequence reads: CASSPRTGRMNTEAFF. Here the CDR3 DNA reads TGTGCCAGCAGCCCTAGGACAGGGAGGATGAACACTGAAGCTTTCTTT.

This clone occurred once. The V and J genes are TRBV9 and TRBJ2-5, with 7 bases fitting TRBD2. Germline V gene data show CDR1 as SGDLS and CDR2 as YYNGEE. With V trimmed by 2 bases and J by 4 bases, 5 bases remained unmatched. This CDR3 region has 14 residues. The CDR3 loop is CASSVEGGRETQYF. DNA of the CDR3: TGTGCCAGCAGCGTCGAGGGAGGGAGAGAGACCCAGTACTTC.

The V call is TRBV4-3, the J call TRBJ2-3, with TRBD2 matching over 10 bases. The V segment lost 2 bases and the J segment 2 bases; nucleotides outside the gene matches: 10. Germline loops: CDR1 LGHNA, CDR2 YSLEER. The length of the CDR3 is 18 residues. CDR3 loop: CASSQIIWTSGSTDTQYF. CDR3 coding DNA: TGCGCCAGCAGCCAAATTATCTGGACTAGCGGATCCACAGATACGCAGTATTTT.

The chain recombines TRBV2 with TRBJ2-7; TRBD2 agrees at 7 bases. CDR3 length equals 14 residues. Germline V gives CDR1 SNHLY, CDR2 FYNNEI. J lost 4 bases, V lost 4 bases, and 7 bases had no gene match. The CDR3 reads CASSGEGARYEQYF. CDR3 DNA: TGTGCCAGCAGTGGGGAGGGAGCGAGATACGAGCAGTACTTC.

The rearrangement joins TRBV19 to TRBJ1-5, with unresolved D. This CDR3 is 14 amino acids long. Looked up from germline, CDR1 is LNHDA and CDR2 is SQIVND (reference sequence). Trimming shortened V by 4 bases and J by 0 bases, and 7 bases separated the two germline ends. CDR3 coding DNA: TGTGCCAGTAGTACACAGACTAGCAATCAGCCCCAGCATTTT. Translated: CASSTQTSNQPQHF.

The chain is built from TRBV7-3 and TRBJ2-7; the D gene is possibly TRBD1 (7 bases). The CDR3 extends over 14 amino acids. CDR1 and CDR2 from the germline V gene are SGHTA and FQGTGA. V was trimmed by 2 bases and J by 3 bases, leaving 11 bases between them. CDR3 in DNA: TGTGCCAGCAGCTTAGGCAGGGGGGACTACGAGCAGTACTTC. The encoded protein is CASSLGRGDYEQYF. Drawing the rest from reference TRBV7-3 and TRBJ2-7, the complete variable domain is GAGVSQTPSNKVTEKGKYVELRCDPISGHTALYWYRQSLGQGPEFLIYFQGTGAADDSGLPNDRFFAVRPEGSVSTLKIQRTERGDSAVYLCASSLGRGDYEQYFGPGTRLTVT.

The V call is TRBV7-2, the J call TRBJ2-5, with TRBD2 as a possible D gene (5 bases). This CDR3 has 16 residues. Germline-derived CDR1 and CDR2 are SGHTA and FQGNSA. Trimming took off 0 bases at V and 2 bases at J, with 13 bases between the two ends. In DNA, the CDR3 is TGTGCCAGCAGCTTAGCGAAGTTTGGCGGGCAAGAGACCCAGTACTTC. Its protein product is CASSLAKFGGQETQYF. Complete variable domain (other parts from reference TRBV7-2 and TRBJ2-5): GAGVSQSPSNKVTEKGKDVELRCDPISGHTALYWYRQSLGQGLEFLIYFQGNSAPDKSGLPSDRFSAERTGGSVSTLTIQRTQQEDSAVYLCASSLAKFGGQETQYFGPGTRLLVL.

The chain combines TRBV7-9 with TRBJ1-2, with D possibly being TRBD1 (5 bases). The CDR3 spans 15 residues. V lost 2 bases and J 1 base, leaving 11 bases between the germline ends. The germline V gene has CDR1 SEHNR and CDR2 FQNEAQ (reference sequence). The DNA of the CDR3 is TGTGCCAGCAGCTTAAACCCGCAGGGTAACTATGGCTACACCTTC. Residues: CASSLNPQGNYGYTF.

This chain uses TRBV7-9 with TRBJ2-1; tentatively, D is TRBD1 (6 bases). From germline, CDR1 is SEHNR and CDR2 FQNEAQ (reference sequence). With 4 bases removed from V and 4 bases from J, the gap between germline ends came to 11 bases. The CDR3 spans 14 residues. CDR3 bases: TGTGCCAGCAGCTCCCACAGGGAATACAATGAGCAGTTCTTC. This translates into CASSSHREYNEQFF.

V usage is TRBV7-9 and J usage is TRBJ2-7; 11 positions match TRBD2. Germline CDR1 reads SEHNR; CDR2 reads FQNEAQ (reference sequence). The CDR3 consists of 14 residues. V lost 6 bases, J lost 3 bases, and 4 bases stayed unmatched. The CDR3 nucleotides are TGTGCCAGCAGTTTGGGACTAGCGGACTACGAGCAGTACTTC. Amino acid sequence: CASSLGLADYEQYF.

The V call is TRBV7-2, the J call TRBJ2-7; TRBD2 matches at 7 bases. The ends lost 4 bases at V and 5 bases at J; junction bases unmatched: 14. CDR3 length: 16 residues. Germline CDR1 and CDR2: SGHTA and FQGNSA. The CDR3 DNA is TGTGCCAGCAGCTCCCCGGGTGGGGCGGGAGTCCACGAGCAGTACTTC. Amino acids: CASSSPGGAGVHEQYF.